Listed below are T cell receptor beta chains from one sample, sequenced in a study of OX40 agonist ivuxolimab in advanced cancers. Clones were read by immunoSEQ multiplex PCR, and TCRdb kept only the in-frame ones, dropping some. The sample consists of some 39,000 clones, 70% to 85% of them appearing once. The sequences come from CD4+ or CD8+ T cells sorted from blood, collected in a trial of the OX40 agonist ivuxolimab. The receptors come from an adult with an advanced solid tumor such as melanoma, head and neck, liver or kidney cancer. CDR3s include the opening cysteine and the closing phenylalanine or tryptophan. Each record gives: clone size, J gene, D gene, V gene, CDR3 DNA, CDR3 protein. A D gene is named only where the DNA matches it firmly. Clone size is not always given. Where it is, it says once, few, many or a class for expanded clones.

clone_size: -; j_call: TRBJ2-7; d_call: TRBD1; v_call: TRBV11-2; cdr3_nt: TGTGCCAGCAGCGATAGACAGGGGGCAGGAGAGCAGTACTTC; cdr3_aa: CASSDRQGAGEQYF
clone_size: once; j_call: TRBJ2-7; d_call: TRBD1; v_call: TRBV29-1; cdr3_nt: TGCAGCGTTGGGACAGGCTCCTACGAGCAGTACTTC; cdr3_aa: CSVGTGSYEQYF
clone_size: -; j_call: TRBJ2-7; d_call: -; v_call: TRBV18; cdr3_nt: TGTGCCAGCTCACCACCGAATTTTCAGGGGACCTACGAGCAGTACTTC; cdr3_aa: CASSPPNFQGTYEQYF
clone_size: few; j_call: TRBJ2-5; d_call: -; v_call: TRBV7-9; cdr3_nt: TGTGCCAGCAGCAATTCCCTGTACCAAGAGACCCAGTACTTC; cdr3_aa: CASSNSLYQETQYF
clone_size: -; j_call: TRBJ2-3; d_call: TRBD2; v_call: TRBV11-2; cdr3_nt: TGTGCCAGCAGCCCCGGACTAGCGGGGGGACGAATCACAGATACGCAGTATTTT; cdr3_aa: CASSPGLAGGRITDTQYF
clone_size: -; j_call: TRBJ2-7; d_call: -; v_call: TRBV29-1; cdr3_nt: TGCAGCGTTGAAGATCAAGGAGAAACCTACGAGCAGTACTTC; cdr3_aa: CSVEDQGETYEQYF
clone_size: -; j_call: TRBJ2-7; d_call: TRBD1; v_call: TRBV7-3; cdr3_nt: TGTGCCAGCAGCTTAATGACAGGGGGTGACTACGAGCAGTACTTC; cdr3_aa: CASSLMTGGDYEQYF
clone_size: -; j_call: TRBJ1-2; d_call: -; v_call: TRBV6-1; cdr3_nt: TGTGCCAGCAGTGACGGGCCCTACTATGGCTACACCTTC; cdr3_aa: CASSDGPYYGYTF
clone_size: -; j_call: TRBJ2-1; d_call: TRBD2; v_call: TRBV29-1; cdr3_nt: TGCAGCGTTGAAGACTACGGTGGCGGGGGGGCCTTCAATGAGCAGTTCTTC; cdr3_aa: CSVEDYGGGGAFNEQFF
clone_size: -; j_call: TRBJ1-1; d_call: -; v_call: TRBV21-1; cdr3_nt: TGTGCCAGCAGCAAAGAGCGACAGGGAGAAGCTTTCTTT; cdr3_aa: CASSKERQGEAFF